This is a list of T cell receptor beta chains from one sample in a study of identical twins. TCRdb re-called the 5' RACE reads through MiXCR, storing one row per CDR3 protein. The table has a few hundred thousand distinct CDR3 sequences, roughly 9.5% seen once. Separately, the same data were catalogued under a study of yellow fever vaccine responses in identical twins.

Sequenced: PBMCs. Receptors originate from a woman aged 18-29 years in good health. Both conserved end residues are part of each CDR3. A D gene is named only where the DNA matches it firmly. Clone size appears in some rows only: once, few, many, or a class for an expanded clone.

>TRBV7-9|-|many|TRBJ1-2
TGTGCCAGCAGCTCCTTGGACGGATACTATGGCTACACCTTC
CASSSLDGYYGYTF
>TRBV4-3|-|few|TRBJ2-5
TGCGCCAGCAGCCAACCAGGAAAAAGAGAGACCCAGTACTTC
CASSQPGKRETQYF
>TRBV15|TRBD1|many|TRBJ1-2
TGTGCCACCGGGAGTGCAGGGGGCTTAAATGGCTACACCTTC
CATGSAGGLNGYTF
>TRBV2|TRBD2|many|TRBJ2-3
TGTGCCAGCACTATAGCGGGGGGCACAGATACGCAGTATTTT
CASTIAGGTDTQYF
>TRBV12-3/TRBV12-4|TRBD1|many|TRBJ2-7
TGTGCCAGCAGCCGCCGACAGGGAAGCTCCTACGAGCAGTACTTC
CASSRRQGSSYEQYF
>TRBV5-1|-|-|TRBJ2-7
TGCGCCAGCAGCTCAGGGAGTCTTGCCTACGAGCAGTACTTC
CASSSGSLAYEQYF
>TRBV7-8|-|many|TRBJ2-7
TGTGCCAGCAGCAATACTAGAGACCAAAACTACGAGCAGTACTTC
CASSNTRDQNYEQYF
>TRBV6-5|TRBD1|-|TRBJ2-3
TGTGCCAGCAGTTATCCCGGGACAGGCAGCACAGATACGCAGTATTTT
CASSYPGTGSTDTQYF
>TRBV4-3|-|many|TRBJ2-2
TGCGCCAGCAGCCAAGAGGGACTTCCCACCGGGGAGCTGTTTTTT
CASSQEGLPTGELFF
>TRBV7-9|-|many|TRBJ1-2
TGTGCCAGCAGCCACTTCGGACAGAATCATGGCTACACCTTC
CASSHFGQNHGYTF
>TRBV5-1|TRBD1|-|TRBJ2-7
TGCGCCAGCAGTCTCCAGACAGGGGGCACCTACGAGCAGTACTTC
CASSLQTGGTYEQYF
>TRBV27|-|-|TRBJ2-3
TGTGCCAGCAGTAGGTTGGCATCTTTGACAGATACGCAGTATTTT
CASSRLASLTDTQYF